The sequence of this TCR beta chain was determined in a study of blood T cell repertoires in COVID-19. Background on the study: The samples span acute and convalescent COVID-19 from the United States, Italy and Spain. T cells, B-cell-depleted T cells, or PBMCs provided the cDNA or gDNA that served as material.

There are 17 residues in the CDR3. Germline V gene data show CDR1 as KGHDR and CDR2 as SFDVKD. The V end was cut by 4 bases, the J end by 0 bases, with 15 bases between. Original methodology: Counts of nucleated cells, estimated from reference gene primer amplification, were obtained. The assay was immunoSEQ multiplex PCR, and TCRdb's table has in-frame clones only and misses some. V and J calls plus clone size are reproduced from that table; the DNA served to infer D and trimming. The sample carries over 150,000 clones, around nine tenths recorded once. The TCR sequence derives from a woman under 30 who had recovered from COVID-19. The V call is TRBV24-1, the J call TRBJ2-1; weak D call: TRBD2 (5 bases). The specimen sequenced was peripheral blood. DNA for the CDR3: TGTGCCACCAGTGAACCTACGGGGTGGAGCTCCTACAATGAGCAGTTCTTC. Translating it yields CATSEPTGWSSYNEQFF.